This T cell receptor (beta chain) was obtained from a study of blood T cell repertoires in COVID-19. Study details: Sites across the United States, Italy and Spain contributed samples from acute and convalescent COVID-19.

As originally analysed: For nucleated cells, counts were estimated from reference gene primer amplification. TCRdb's table, derived via immunoSEQ multiplex PCR, lists solely in-frame clones and lacks some. V, J and clone size derive from that table, while D and trimming were established from the DNA sequence. The sample holds some 260,000 clones, around 90% seen once. The germline V gene encodes CDR1 SGHRS and CDR2 YFSETQ. V lost 0 bases to trimming and J lost 2 bases; unmatched junction nucleotides: 11. The CDR3 has 18 residues. The origin of this receptor is a woman under 40 with acute or convalescent COVID-19. Sequenced material: peripheral blood. The V call is TRBV5-1, the J call TRBJ2-5, with 9 positions matching TRBD1. The CDR3: CASSLDGQGRGRQETQYF. CDR3 in DNA: TGCGCCAGCAGCTTGGACGGACAGGGGAGGGGGAGGCAAGAGACCCAGTACTTC.